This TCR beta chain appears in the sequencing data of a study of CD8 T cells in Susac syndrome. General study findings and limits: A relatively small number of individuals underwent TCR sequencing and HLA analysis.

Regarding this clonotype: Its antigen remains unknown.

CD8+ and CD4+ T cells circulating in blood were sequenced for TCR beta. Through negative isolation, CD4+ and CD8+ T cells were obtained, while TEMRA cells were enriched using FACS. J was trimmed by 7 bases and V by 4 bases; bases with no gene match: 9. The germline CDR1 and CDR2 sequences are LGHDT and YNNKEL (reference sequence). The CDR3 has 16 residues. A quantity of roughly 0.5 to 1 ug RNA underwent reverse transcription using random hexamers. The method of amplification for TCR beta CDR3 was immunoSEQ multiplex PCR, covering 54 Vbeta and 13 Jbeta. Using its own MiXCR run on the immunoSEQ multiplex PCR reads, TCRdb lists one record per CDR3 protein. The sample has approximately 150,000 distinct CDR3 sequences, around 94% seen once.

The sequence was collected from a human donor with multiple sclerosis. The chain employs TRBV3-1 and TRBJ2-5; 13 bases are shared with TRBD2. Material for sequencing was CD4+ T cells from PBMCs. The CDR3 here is CASSRGSTSGRRTQYF. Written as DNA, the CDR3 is TGTGCCAGCAGCCGGGGTTCGACTAGCGGGAGGCGGACCCAGTACTTC.